This TCR beta chain emerged from a study of shared clonotypes between healthy human individuals. Profiling relied on immunoSEQ multiplex PCR, and the TCRdb table lists in-frame clones only, not all of them. Here the sample spans about 1,500,000 clones, around 97% being singletons. Trimming took off 6 bases at V and 3 bases at J, with 12 bases between the two ends. The germline CDR1 and CDR2 sequences are SEHNR and FQNEAQ (reference sequence). This CDR3 has 13 residues. The origin of this receptor is a man younger than 45 in good health. The rearrangement uses TRBV7-9 and TRBJ2-7; possible D gene TRBD1, 6 bases. The sample comprised naive CD4+ T cells sorted from blood. Subset denoted: CD45RA+ positively selected. CDR3 DNA sequence: TGTGCCAGCAGTTCTACAGGGAACTACGAGCAGTACTTC. It encodes CASSSTGNYEQYF.